This section outlines one T cell receptor beta chain sequence together with its context. Antigen specificity is unknown. The data derive from a study of brain T cells in children with intractable seizures. Measured with immunoSEQ multiplex PCR; TCRdb has only the in-frame clones, and not every one. This repertoire shows about 340,000 clones, about 94% found once; its top ten account for 5.7%. Findings and caveats of the study: Pre- and post-surgery blood differed in depth, so pre-surgery absences may be undersampling. Patients' HCMV serostatus was unknown; virus specificity rests on CDR3 similarity alone.

The CDR3 has 17 amino acids. Germline V gives CDR1 LGHDT, CDR2 YNNKEL (reference sequence). V lost 3 bases to trimming and J lost 4 bases; unmatched junction nucleotides: 11. Sample time point: blood from clinic visit 5 months post-surgery; TSC patient then seizure free. Pre-surgery treatment included at least one anti-epileptic drug. The sequencing used peripheral blood, collected 5 to 6 months after surgery. J is TRBJ2-7 and V is TRBV3-1 (or the pseudogene TRBV3-2), with 11 bases that match TRBD2. The source is a boy under two years old with tuberous sclerosis and intractable seizures. The CDR3 region is CASSQKGVSGRDYEQYF. CDR3 DNA sequence: TGTGCCAGCAGCCAGAAGGGCGTTAGCGGGAGGGATTACGAGCAGTACTTC.